This TCR beta chain derives from a study of blood T cell repertoires in COVID-19. About the research overall: Sample material is recorded as cDNA or gDNA derived from T cells, B-cell-depleted T cells, or PBMCs.

Per germline, CDR1 LGHDT and CDR2 YNNKEL (reference sequence). The length of the CDR3 is 16 residues. V dropped 3 bases and J dropped 0 bases, with 14 bases sitting between them. Data came from immunoSEQ multiplex PCR; TCRdb stores just in-frame clones and leaves some out. Altogether about 210,000 clones are present, less than 85% being singletons, with the ten largest covering approximately 6.6%. This chain links TRBV3-1 (or the pseudogene TRBV3-2) with TRBJ1-1; possibly TRBD1 for D (6 bases). Sample: peripheral blood. The TCR sequence derives from a woman aged 70-85 years with acute or convalescent COVID-19. The CDR3 sequence: CASSQGGGALNTEAFF. CDR3 in DNA: TGTGCCAGCAGCCAGGGCGGGGGCGCGTTGAACACTGAAGCTTTCTTT.